The 10 T cell receptor beta chains given below trace back to one sample, sequenced in a study of blood T cell repertoires in COVID-19. Measured with immunoSEQ multiplex PCR; TCRdb has only the in-frame clones, and not every one. The repertoire holds around 35,000 clones, with approximately 89% as singletons. The sample taken for sequencing was peripheral blood. The origin of the receptors is a human donor in a cohort sampled during active COVID-19.

This chain connects TRBV5-1 to TRBJ2-1; possibly TRBD1 for D (5 bases). The CDR3 loop spans 16 amino acids. With 7 bases removed from V and 4 bases from J, the gap between germline ends came to 21 bases. Germline loops: CDR1 SGHRS, CDR2 YFSETQ. For the CDR3, the DNA is TGCGCCAGCGATCTAGGGGCCGGCCAGGGATACAATGAGCAGTTCTTC. This codes for CASDLGAGQGYNEQFF.

The chain uses TRBV7-9 and TRBJ1-4; D is perhaps TRBD1 (5 bases). Germline V gives CDR1 SEHNR, CDR2 FQNEAQ (reference sequence). The V end lost 3 bases, the J end lost 8 bases, and 16 bases lay between the germline ends. The CDR3 covers 15 residues. CDR3 DNA: TGTGCCAGCAGCTTCCACGGGGGGGAGGGCGAAAAACTGTTTTTT. As protein: CASSFHGGEGEKLFF.

The rearrangement links TRBV5-1 to TRBJ2-4; a weak D match, TRBD1 (6 bases). Trimming removed 3 bases at V and 7 bases at J, with 23 bases between. CDR3 size: 17 residues. Germline loops: CDR1 SGHRS, CDR2 YFSETQ. The CDR3 protein is CASSSELTGQRGNIQYF. The DNA for the CDR3 is TGCGCCAGCAGCTCGGAGTTGACGGGACAACGAGGGAACATTCAGTACTTC.

The rearrangement links TRBV5-6 to TRBJ1-6; 9 bases match TRBD1. V trimming: 2 bases; J trimming: 9 bases; junction bases outside the gene matches: 6. The V gene's germline CDR1 is SGHDT and CDR2 YYEEEE. The CDR3 is made up of 15 amino acids. The CDR3 spells CASSLWTGVSSPLHF. Written as DNA, the CDR3 is TGTGCCAGCAGCTTATGGACAGGGGTGTCTTCACCCCTCCACTTT. Full variable domain (missing parts from reference TRBV5-6 and TRBJ1-6): DAGVTQSPTHLIKTRGQQVTLRCSPKSGHDTVSWYQQALGQGPQFIFQYYEEEERQRGNFPDRFSGHQFPNYSSELNVNALLLGDSALYLCASSLWTGVSSPLHFGNGTRLTVT.

The chain employs TRBV25-1 and TRBJ2-5; 8 positions match TRBD1. The germline V gene has CDR1 MGHDK and CDR2 SYGVNS. J lost 5 bases, V lost 3 bases, and 2 bases had no gene match. The CDR3 extends over 13 amino acids. CDR3 residues: CASSDRGRETQYF. The CDR3 coding sequence is TGTGCCAGCAGTGACAGGGGGCGGGAGACCCAGTACTTC.

This clone is a singleton in its sample. The chain carries TRBV12-3 or TRBV12-4 and TRBJ1-3; unclear D gene. V lost 6 bases and J 0 bases, leaving 6 bases between the germline ends. The CDR3 spans 13 residues. The DNA of the CDR3 is TGTGCCAGCAGAAGGAGCTCTGGAAACACCATATATTTT. Protein: CASRRSSGNTIYF.

This clone appeared a single time. V is TRBV28 and J is TRBJ2-7; no clear D gene. The germline V gene has CDR1 MDHEN and CDR2 SYDVKM. The CDR3 covers 14 residues. V was clipped by 1 base and J by 3 bases, with 10 bases between them. In nucleotides, the CDR3 is TGTGCCAGCAGTTTATCCCCCCTCGTCTACGAGCAGTACTTC. It translates to CASSLSPLVYEQYF.

The J gene is TRBJ1-3, the V gene TRBV12-3 or TRBV12-4; D unresolved. The CDR3 sequence is 13 residues long. V dropped 3 bases and J dropped 1 base, with 4 bases sitting between them. The CDR3 protein is CASSLRSGNTIYF. In DNA, the CDR3 is TGTGCCAGCAGTTTGCGGTCTGGAAACACCATATATTTT.

The chain is built from TRBV7-8 and TRBJ1-2, with D possibly being TRBD1 (5 bases). Germline V gene sequence: CDR1 SGHVS, CDR2 FQNEAQ. The CDR3 consists of 13 residues. Trimming removed 5 bases from V and 5 bases from J, with 12 bases in between. CDR3 sequence reads: CASSRDQGYGYTF. In nucleotides, the CDR3 is TGTGCCAGCAGCCGTGACCAGGGATATGGCTACACCTTC.

This chain uses TRBV6-5 with TRBJ2-5; the D gene is possibly TRBD2 (6 bases). Trimming stripped 6 bases from V and 5 bases from J, with 10 bases between. Germline CDR1 MNHEY, CDR2 SVGAGI. The CDR3 loop spans 12 amino acids. The CDR3 region has the DNA TGTGCCAGCAGCAATGCGGGGGAGACCCAGTACTTC. Protein sequence: CASSNAGETQYF.